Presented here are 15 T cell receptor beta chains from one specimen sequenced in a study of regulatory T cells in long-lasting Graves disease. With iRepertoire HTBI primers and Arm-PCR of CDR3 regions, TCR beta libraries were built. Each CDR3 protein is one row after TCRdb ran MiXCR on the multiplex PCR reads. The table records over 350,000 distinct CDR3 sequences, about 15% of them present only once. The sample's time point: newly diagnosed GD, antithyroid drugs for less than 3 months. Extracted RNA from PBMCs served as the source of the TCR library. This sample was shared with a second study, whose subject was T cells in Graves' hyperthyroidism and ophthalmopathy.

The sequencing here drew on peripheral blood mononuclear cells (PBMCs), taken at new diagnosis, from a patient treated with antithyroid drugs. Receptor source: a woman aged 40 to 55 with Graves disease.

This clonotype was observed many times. CDR3 DNA sequence: TGTGCCAGCAGCGTAGTTGAGGGCACTGAAGCTTTCTTT. Translated, it gives CASSVVEGTEAFF. The chain links TRBV9 to TRBJ1-1, with D hard to call. V shed 0 bases and J shed 4 bases, with 7 bases lying between them. The CDR3 totals 13 residues. Per germline, CDR1 SGDLS and CDR2 YYNGEE.

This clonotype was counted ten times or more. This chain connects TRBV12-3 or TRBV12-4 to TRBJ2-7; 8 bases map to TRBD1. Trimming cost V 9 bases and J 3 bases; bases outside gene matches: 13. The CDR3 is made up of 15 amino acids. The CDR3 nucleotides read TGTGCCAGTCGACAGTCCGGGACAGGAGACTACGAGCAGTACTTC. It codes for CASRQSGTGDYEQYF.

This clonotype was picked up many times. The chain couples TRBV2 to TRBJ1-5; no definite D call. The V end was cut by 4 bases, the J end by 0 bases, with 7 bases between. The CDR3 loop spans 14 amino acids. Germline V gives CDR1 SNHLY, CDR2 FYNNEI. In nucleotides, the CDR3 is TGTGCCAGCAGTGGGGAGTATAGCAATCAGCCCCAGCATTTT. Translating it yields CASSGEYSNQPQHF. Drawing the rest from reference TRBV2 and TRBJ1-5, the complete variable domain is EPEVTQTPSHQVTQMGQEVILRCVPISNHLYFYWYRQILGQKVEFLVSFYNNEISEKSEIFDDQFSVERPDGSNFTLKIRSTKLEDSAMYFCASSGEYSNQPQHFGDGTRLSIL.

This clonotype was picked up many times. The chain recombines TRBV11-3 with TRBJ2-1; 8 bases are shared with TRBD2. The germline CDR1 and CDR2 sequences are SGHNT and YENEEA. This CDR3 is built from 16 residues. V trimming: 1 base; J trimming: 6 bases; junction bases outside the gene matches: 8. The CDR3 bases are TGTGCCAGCAGCTTAGGCTTAACGGGAGGGCTCAATGAGCAGTTCTTC. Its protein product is CASSLGLTGGLNEQFF.

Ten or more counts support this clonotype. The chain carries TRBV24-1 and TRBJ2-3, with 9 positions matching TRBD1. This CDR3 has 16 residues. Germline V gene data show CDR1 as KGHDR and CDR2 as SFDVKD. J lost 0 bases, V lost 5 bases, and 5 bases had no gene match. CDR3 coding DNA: TGTGCCACCAGTGGCACACAGGGGGCCAGCACAGATACGCAGTATTTT. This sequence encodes CATSGTQGASTDTQYF.

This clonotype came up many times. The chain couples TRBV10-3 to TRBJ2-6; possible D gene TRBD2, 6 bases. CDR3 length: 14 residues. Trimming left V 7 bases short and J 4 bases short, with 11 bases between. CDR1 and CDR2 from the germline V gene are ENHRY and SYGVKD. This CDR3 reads CAIKREAGANVLTF. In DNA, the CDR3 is TGTGCCATCAAGAGGGAGGCCGGGGCCAACGTCCTGACTTTC.

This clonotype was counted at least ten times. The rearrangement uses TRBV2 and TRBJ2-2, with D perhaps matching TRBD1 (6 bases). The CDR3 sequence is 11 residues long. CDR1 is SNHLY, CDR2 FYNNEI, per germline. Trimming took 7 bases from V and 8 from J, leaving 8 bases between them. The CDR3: CASMGAGELFF. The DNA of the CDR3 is TGTGCCAGCATGGGGGCAGGGGAGCTGTTTTTT.

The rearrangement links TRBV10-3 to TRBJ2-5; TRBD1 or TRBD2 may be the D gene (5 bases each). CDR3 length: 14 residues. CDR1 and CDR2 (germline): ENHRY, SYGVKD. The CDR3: CASLGELTMGTQYF. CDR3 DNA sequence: TGTGCTAGTCTGGGGGAGCTGACCATGGGGACCCAGTACTTC.

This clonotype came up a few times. The CDR3 loop is CASSPLTGNYGYTF. In nucleotides, the CDR3 is TGTGCCAGCAGTCCTCTGACAGGCAACTATGGCTACACCTTC. The chain carries TRBV27 and TRBJ1-2, with TRBD1 as a possible D gene (6 bases). This CDR3 contains 14 residues. V shed 5 bases and J shed 2 bases, with 12 bases lying between them. Looked up from germline, CDR1 is MNHEY and CDR2 is SMNVEV (reference sequence).

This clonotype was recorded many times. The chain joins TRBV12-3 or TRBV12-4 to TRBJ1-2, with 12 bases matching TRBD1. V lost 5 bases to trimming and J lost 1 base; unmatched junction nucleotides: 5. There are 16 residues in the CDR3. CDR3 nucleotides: TGTGCCAGCAGTGAGGGACAGGGGGCGCGTAACTATGGCTACACCTTC. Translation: CASSEGQGARNYGYTF.

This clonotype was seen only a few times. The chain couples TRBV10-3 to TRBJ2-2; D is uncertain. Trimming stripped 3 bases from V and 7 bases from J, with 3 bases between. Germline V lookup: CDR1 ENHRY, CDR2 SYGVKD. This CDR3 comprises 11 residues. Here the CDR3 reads CAISDYGELFF. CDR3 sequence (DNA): TGTGCCATCAGTGATTACGGGGAGCTGTTTTTT.

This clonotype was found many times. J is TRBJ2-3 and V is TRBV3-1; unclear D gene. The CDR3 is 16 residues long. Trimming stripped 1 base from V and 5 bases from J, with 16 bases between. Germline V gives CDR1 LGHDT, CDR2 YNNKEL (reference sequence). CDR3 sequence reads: CASSQAFAQRGDTQYF. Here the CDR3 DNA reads TGTGCCAGCAGCCAAGCTTTTGCGCAGCGAGGAGATACGCAGTATTTT.

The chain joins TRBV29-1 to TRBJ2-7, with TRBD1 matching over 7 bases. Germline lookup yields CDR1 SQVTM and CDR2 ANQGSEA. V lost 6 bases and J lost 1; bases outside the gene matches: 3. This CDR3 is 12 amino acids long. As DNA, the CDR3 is TGCAGCGTCCGACAGGGTTCCTACGAGCAGTACTTC. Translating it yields CSVRQGSYEQYF.

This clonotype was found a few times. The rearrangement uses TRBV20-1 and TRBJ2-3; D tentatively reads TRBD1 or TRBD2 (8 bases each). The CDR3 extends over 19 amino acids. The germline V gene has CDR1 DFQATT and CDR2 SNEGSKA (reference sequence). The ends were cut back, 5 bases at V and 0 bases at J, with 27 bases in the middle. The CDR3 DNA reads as TGCAGTGCTCAGGGGGCGGGAGGCCGCGGTGTTCCTAGCACAGATACGCAGTATTTT. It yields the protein CSAQGAGGRGVPSTDTQYF.

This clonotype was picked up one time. CDR3 amino acids: CASSPAGGSHEQFF. The CDR3 nucleotides are TGTGCCAGCAGTCCAGCGGGAGGATCCCATGAGCAGTTCTTC. V gene TRBV12-3 or TRBV12-4 combines with J gene TRBJ2-1; 9 bases are a match to TRBD2. V shed 5 bases and J 8 bases; nucleotides not matched to a gene: 7. The CDR3 length is 14 residues.